Listed below are T cell receptor beta chains from one sample, sequenced in a study of CD8+ T cells in alopecia areata. TCRdb keeps only in-frame clones here, not all; method: immunoSEQ multiplex PCR. The sample comprises 180,000 or so clones, approximately 50% of which are singletons, and 10% rests with the top ten. The sequences come from CD8+ T cells sorted from blood, collected around week 53, from a patient treated with tofacitinib. All receptors come from a human donor with alopecia areata. Each CDR3 is given with its conserved first and last residue. The D gene is left open where the match is weak. Size is stated for part of the rows, as once, few or many counts, or as a class when the clone is expanded.

TRBJ2-2 once TRBV29-1 14 TRBD1 CSVAGGVDTGELFF TGCAGCGTTGCAGGGGGCGTCGACACCGGGGAGCTGTTTTTT
TRBJ2-3 . TRBV9 14 . CASSAWTIADTQYF TGTGCCAGCAGCGCCTGGACAATTGCAGATACGCAGTATTTT
TRBJ1-2 . TRBV12-5 14 TRBD1 CASGEDRANYGYTF TGTGCTAGTGGTGAGGACAGGGCCAACTATGGCTACACCTTC
TRBJ2-5 . TRBV7-2 13 . CASSLELQETQYF TGTGCCAGCAGCTTAGAGCTTCAAGAGACCCAGTACTTC
TRBJ2-7 . TRBV9 13 TRBD1 CASSVVQGGEQYF TGTGCCAGCAGCGTAGTACAGGGGGGCGAGCAGTACTTC
TRBJ2-5 once TRBV5-6 14 . CASSPVQDGAAQYF TGTGCCAGCAGCCCGGTTCAAGACGGGGCCGCCCAGTACTTC
TRBJ1-5 . TRBV7-2 15 . CASSLGTRGGQPQHF TGTGCCAGCAGCTTAGGTACCCGAGGCGGACAGCCCCAGCATTTT
TRBJ1-2 . TRBV25-1 14 TRBD1 CASSAPGQGLGYTF TGTGCCAGCAGTGCACCGGGACAGGGATTAGGCTACACCTTC
TRBJ2-7 few TRBV7-9 17 . CASSLEMGRVEDYEQYF TGTGCCAGCAGCTTAGAAATGGGCCGGGTGGAAGACTACGAGCAGTACTTC
TRBJ2-3 . TRBV9 16 . CASSTDESRVPDTQYF TGTGCCAGCAGCACAGACGAAAGTCGGGTCCCAGATACGCAGTATTTT
TRBJ1-1 once TRBV18 16 . CASSAGWGGLNTEAFF TGTGCCAGCTCCGCAGGGTGGGGGGGCCTGAACACTGAAGCTTTCTTT
TRBJ1-2 few TRBV6-5 15 . CASTPEPPGDYGYTF TGTGCCAGCACTCCCGAACCACCCGGCGACTATGGCTACACCTTC
TRBJ1-2 . TRBV9 9 . CASGDGYTF TGTGCCAGCGGAGATGGCTACACCTTC
TRBJ2-2 . TRBV6-5 16 TRBD1 CASSYGTDTHTGELFF TGTGCCAGCAGTTACGGGACAGATACTCACACCGGGGAGCTGTTTTTT
TRBJ1-2 . TRBV27 12 . CASSLTGVGYTF TGTGCCAGCAGTCTCACTGGGGTAGGCTACACCTTC